The rows below give T cell receptor beta chains drawn from one sample of a study of blood T cell repertoires in COVID-19. Method: immunoSEQ multiplex PCR; TCRdb's copy keeps in-frame clones and lacks some. The sample yields 270,000 or so clones, roughly 84% seen once. The sample consisted of PBMCs or T cells enriched from blood (not recorded which). The receptors come from a man in his forties or fifties who had recovered from COVID-19. Both conserved end residues are part of each CDR3. A D gene is named only where the DNA matches it firmly. Rows give clone size only sometimes, using once, few, many, or a class for an expanded clone.

abundance	d_gene	v_gene	j_gene	CDR3aa	CDR3nt
NA	NA	TRBV11-3	TRBJ2-2	CASKRTGGTGELFF	TGTGCCAGCAAGAGAACCGGGGGAACCGGGGAGCTGTTTTTT
NA	TRBD1	TRBV5-6	TRBJ1-2	CASSLGTGRYGYTF	TGTGCCAGCAGCTTGGGGACAGGAAGGTATGGCTACACCTTC
NA	TRBD2	TRBV19	TRBJ2-7	CASRTSEISLEQYF	TGTGCCAGTCGGACTAGCGAGATCTCTCTCGAGCAGTACTTC
NA	NA	TRBV19	TRBJ2-5	CSVRGRQETQYF	TGCTCAGTAAGAGGGAGACAAGAGACCCAGTACTTC
NA	TRBD2	TRBV6-2/TRBV6-3	TRBJ2-1	CASSSGTSYNEQFF	TGTGCCAGCAGTAGCGGGACTTCCTACAATGAGCAGTTCTTC
NA	TRBD2	TRBV18	TRBJ2-3	CASFPGGPDTQYF	TGTGCCAGCTTCCCGGGGGGGCCAGATACGCAGTATTTT
once	NA	TRBV6-1	TRBJ2-2	CASSEEGTGELFF	TGTGCCAGCAGTGAAGAGGGGACCGGGGAGCTGTTTTTT
NA	TRBD1	TRBV5-1	TRBJ2-7	CASSADRPSYEQYF	TGCGCCAGCAGCGCGGACAGGCCTTCCTACGAGCAGTACTTC
few	NA	TRBV18	TRBJ2-2	CASSPRQTNTGELFF	TGTGCCAGCTCACCGAGACAGACGAACACCGGGGAGCTGTTTTTT
NA	NA	TRBV6-1	TRBJ1-3	CASSGGRGVFSGNTIYF	TGTGCCAGCAGTGGGGGGAGGGGGGTGTTCTCTGGAAACACCATATATTTT
NA	NA	TRBV7-9	TRBJ1-4	CASSLRTVKNEKLFF	TGTGCCAGCAGCTTAAGAACAGTAAAAAATGAAAAACTGTTTTTT
few	TRBD2	TRBV19	TRBJ2-1	CASTLLAGGHNEQFF	TGTGCCAGTACCTTACTAGCGGGGGGACACAATGAGCAGTTCTTC
once	TRBD1	TRBV6-5	TRBJ2-7	CASSTDRAYEQYF	TGTGCCAGCAGTACCGACAGGGCCTACGAGCAGTACTTC
once	NA	TRBV2	TRBJ1-2	CASVGTSYGYTF	TGTGCCAGCGTCGGTACGTCCTATGGCTACACCTTC
NA	NA	TRBV20-1	TRBJ2-2	CSASRGTGELFF	TGCAGTGCTAGTCGGGGGACCGGGGAGCTGTTTTTT
NA	NA	TRBV27	TRBJ2-3	CASSLSWAADTQYF	TGTGCCAGCAGTTTATCGTGGGCAGCAGATACGCAGTATTTT
NA	TRBD1	TRBV5-1	TRBJ1-5	CATRTGAQPRQPQHF	TGCGCCACTCGGACAGGGGCCCAACCGAGACAGCCCCAGCATTTT
NA	TRBD2	TRBV18	TRBJ2-1	CASSPPGLAGGLDEQFF	TGTGCCAGCTCACCACCGGGACTAGCCGGGGGTTTGGATGAGCAGTTCTTC
NA	NA	TRBV2	TRBJ2-1	CASYRPEDSYNEQFF	TGTGCCAGCTATAGACCCGAGGACTCCTACAATGAGCAGTTCTTC
NA	TRBD2	TRBV9	TRBJ2-7	CASSVAAGTSAPYEQYF	TGTGCCAGCAGCGTAGCCGCCGGGACTAGCGCGCCCTACGAGCAGTACTTC
NA	TRBD2	TRBV7-9	TRBJ2-3	CASSPLSSGGAISTDTQYF	TGTGCCAGCAGCCCTCTGTCTAGCGGGGGGGCTATAAGCACAGATACGCAGTATTTT
once	NA	TRBV11-3	TRBJ1-6	CASNHQGPGSPLHF	TGTGCCAGCAACCATCAGGGGCCCGGGTCACCCCTCCACTTT
few	NA	TRBV10-1	TRBJ2-3	CASRDSNTDTQYF	TGCGCCAGCAGGGACAGCAACACAGATACGCAGTATTTT
NA	NA	TRBV6-6	TRBJ2-7	CASSVTVYEQYF	TGTGCCAGCAGTGTGACAGTATACGAGCAGTACTTC
NA	NA	TRBV6-5	TRBJ2-1	CASTHGTSYNEQFF	TGTGCCAGCACCCACGGGACAAGTTACAATGAGCAGTTCTTC
NA	NA	TRBV7-3	TRBJ2-1	CASSSLPGANNEQFF	TGTGCCAGCAGCTCGTTGCCGGGAGCCAACAATGAGCAGTTCTTC
NA	TRBD2	TRBV18	TRBJ2-5	CASSSPRGSGDQETQYF	TGTGCCAGCTCGTCCCCCCGGGGTAGCGGGGACCAAGAGACCCAGTACTTC
NA	NA	TRBV19	TRBJ2-7	CASSGQGVYEQYF	TGTGCCAGTAGCGGTCAGGGTGTCTACGAGCAGTACTTC
few	NA	TRBV5-1	TRBJ2-5	CASSLEGGVEETQYF	TGCGCCAGCAGCTTGGAAGGGGGAGTCGAAGAGACCCAGTACTTC
NA	NA	TRBV4-2	TRBJ2-1	CASSQDFLGSDNEQFF	TGTGCCAGCAGCCAAGATTTCCTAGGAAGCGACAATGAGCAGTTCTTC
NA	NA	TRBV7-9	TRBJ1-1	CASSSQTTETEAFF	TGTGCCAGCAGCTCACAAACGACAGAAACTGAAGCTTTCTTT
NA	TRBD1	TRBV18	TRBJ1-1	CASSRQGIGTEAFF	TGTGCCAGCTCAAGACAGGGGATTGGCACTGAAGCTTTCTTT
NA	NA	TRBV30	TRBJ1-2	CAWTREDLSYTF	TGTGCCTGGACTAGGGAGGATCTGAGCTACACCTTC
NA	NA	TRBV7-8	TRBJ1-1	CASSFAGDTEAFF	TGTGCCAGCAGCTTCGCCGGAGACACTGAAGCTTTCTTT
NA	TRBD2	TRBV4-1	TRBJ2-1	CASSPLAQAGDGRYNEQFF	TGCGCCAGCAGCCCCCTCGCCCAAGCGGGAGACGGGCGGTACAATGAGCAGTTCTTC
NA	TRBD1	TRBV27	TRBJ1-2	CASSRTGGLGYGYTF	TGTGCCAGCAGTCGGACAGGGGGGCTGGGCTATGGCTACACCTTC
NA	NA	TRBV6-5	TRBJ2-5	CASSYSAIQETQYF	TGTGCCAGCAGTTACTCGGCAATCCAAGAGACCCAGTACTTC
NA	TRBD1	TRBV3-1/TRBV3-2	TRBJ2-7	CASSPRFTGGYSYEQYF	TGTGCCAGCAGCCCTCGATTCACAGGGGGGTACTCCTACGAGCAGTACTTC
NA	TRBD1	TRBV6-5	TRBJ1-1	CASSYLGQGMNTEAFF	TGTGCCAGCAGTTACCTGGGACAGGGGATGAACACTGAAGCTTTCTTT
NA	TRBD1	TRBV5-5	TRBJ1-4	CASSLSGTGPEKLFF	TGTGCCAGCAGCTTGAGCGGGACAGGGCCAGAAAAACTGTTTTTT
NA	TRBD2	TRBV7-3	TRBJ2-5	CAEVLAGKETQYF	TGTGCCGAAGTCCTAGCGGGAAAAGAGACCCAGTACTTC
few	TRBD2	TRBV7-2	TRBJ2-7	CASSSLIAGRPFDYEQYF	TGTGCCAGCAGCTCACTAATAGCGGGGAGACCCTTCGACTACGAGCAGTACTTC
NA	NA	TRBV11-2	TRBJ2-1	CASSTRSHNEQFF	TGTGCCAGCAGCACTAGGTCCCACAATGAGCAGTTCTTC
few	TRBD1	TRBV11-1	TRBJ2-5	CASSLTGEETQYF	TGTGCCAGCAGCTTGACAGGGGAAGAGACCCAGTACTTC
many	NA	TRBV19	TRBJ2-2	CASSSKQWYTGELFF	TGTGCCAGTAGTTCGAAGCAATGGTACACCGGGGAGCTGTTTTTT
NA	NA	TRBV28	TRBJ1-1	CASPDRFGHTEAFF	TGTGCCAGCCCAGACAGGTTCGGTCACACTGAAGCTTTCTTT
NA	NA	TRBV4-2	TRBJ1-5	CASSQESGVNQPQHF	TGTGCCAGCAGCCAAGAATCAGGGGTTAATCAGCCCCAGCATTTT
NA	TRBD1	TRBV7-2	TRBJ1-4	CASSLGRGQINEKLFF	TGTGCCAGCAGCTTAGGGCGGGGACAGATTAATGAAAAACTGTTTTTT
NA	TRBD1	TRBV19	TRBJ1-1	CASSATGGTEAFF	TGTGCCAGTAGTGCGACAGGGGGCACTGAAGCTTTCTTT
NA	NA	TRBV12-3/TRBV12-4	TRBJ2-7	CASSPGGEQYF	TGTGCCAGCAGTCCAGGTGGCGAGCAGTACTTC